This entry lists 3 T cell receptor beta chains sequenced from one sample in a study of shared clonotypes between healthy human individuals. The assay was immunoSEQ multiplex PCR, and TCRdb's table has in-frame clones only and misses some. The table shows more than 2 million clones, with roughly 95% occurring only once. The specimen was naive CD4+ T cells sorted from blood. The subset: CD45RA+ positively selected. The receptors stem from a man aged 18 to 29 in good health.

For the CDR3, the DNA is TGCGCCAGCAGCTTCGACAGGGTGCTAGAGCAGTACTTC. It specifies CASSFDRVLEQYF. This chain uses TRBV5-1 with TRBJ2-7; 7 nucleotides match TRBD1. Germline lookup yields CDR1 SGHRS and CDR2 YFSETQ. The CDR3 runs to 13 residues. V lost 2 bases and J lost 7; bases outside the gene matches: 6.

The rearrangement uses TRBV7-2 and TRBJ1-3; D remains ambiguous. Per the germline V gene, CDR1 is SGHTA and CDR2 is FQGNSA. V was trimmed by 5 bases and J by 8 bases, leaving 7 bases between them. This CDR3 comprises 11 residues. The CDR3 here is CASSPSYTIYF. The DNA for the CDR3 is TGTGCCAGCAGCCCAAGTTACACCATATATTTT.

The CDR3, as DNA: TGTGCCAGCAGCGTAGATAAAGAAGGGAGAAAAACTGGAAACACCATATATTTT. It specifies CASSVDKEGRKTGNTIYF. The J gene is TRBJ1-3, the V gene TRBV9; D remains ambiguous. V gave up 0 bases and J gave up 2 bases, with 18 bases separating them. This CDR3 has 18 amino acids. Germline CDR1 reads SGDLS; CDR2 reads YYNGEE.